This T cell receptor beta chain was recovered during a study of EBV T-cell therapy then PD-1 blockade in nasopharyngeal carcinoma (dated by TCRdb to the early 2020s). In the paper's terms, the treatment or condition label means: AdE1-LMPpoly-expanded autologous EBV-specific T-cell therapy followed by anti-PD-1 nivolumab. The CDR3 numbers 12 residues from cysteine through phenylalanine. This entry keeps only the CDR3 DNA: 36 bases, framed from base 1. Trimming costs V 7 bases and J 3 bases, and their ends lie 12 bases apart. Reading the germline V gene (reference sequence) gives CDR1 GTSNPN and CDR2 SVGIG. Genomic DNA was extracted from sorted cells using the Qiagen DNeasy Kit. TCR beta chain deep sequencing was performed on the immunoSEQ platform. The paper's processing steps were these. Repertoire data analysis was performed with the immunoSEQ Analyzer software. As stored in TCRdb, this immuneACCESS dataset retains in-frame rearrangements with V and J assigned. A fraction of the clones does not appear; measured against another copy, unresolved V genes explain less than half of the discrepancy, and the remainder lacks a known reason. The V and J calls and the clone size are those of that table, but D and trimming were determined from the DNA. In this sample the table shows approximately 13,000 clones, 84% of which occur a single time. The ten most abundant clones make up under 35% of the sample.

This clone appeared a few times. Its antigen is currently not known. There are no base qualities to consult, and no much larger clone falls within one base. This TCR was recovered from a man aged 40-55 years with nasopharyngeal carcinoma. The specimen was CD8+ T cells from blood, collected at roughly day 110 from a patient whose treatment included autologous EBV-specific T cells and nivolumab. The chain couples TRBV30 to TRBJ1-1, with the D segment identity uncertain. The DNA sequence is as follows: TGTGCCTTGAAGGGCTCGGACACTGAAGCTTTCTTT. Its translation is CALKGSDTEAFF. When the CDR3 is completed using the reference TRBV30 and TRBJ1-1 genes on either side, the full variable domain is SQTIHQWPATLVQPVGSPLSLECTVEGTSNPNLYWYRQAAGRGLQLLFYSVGIGQISSEVPQNLSASRPQDRQFILSSKKLLLSDSGFYLCALKGSDTEAFFGQGTRLTVV.